The T cell receptor (beta chain) described here comes from a study of shared clonotypes between healthy human individuals. CDR3 length equals 11 residues. Germline CDR1 reads SEHNR; CDR2 reads FQNEAQ (reference sequence). The V and J ends lost 8 bases and 4 bases respectively, with 9 bases between them. Clones were sequenced by immunoSEQ multiplex PCR, and TCRdb holds only the in-frame ones, with some missing. The repertoire consists of about 2.5 million clones, with around 92% occurring once and the leading ten covering 0.37%. Those who donated, Caucasian adults without exception, all lived in Nashville, Tennessee.

Sequencing was performed on naive CD4+ T cells from PBMCs. Stated subset: CD45RA+ positively selected. The TCR was taken from a man younger than 35 in good health. Some clones in this sample may be carry-over from other donors' samples. The V call is TRBV7-9, the J call TRBJ2-7; no clear D gene. CDR3 sequence (DNA): TGTGCCAGCGGAAGACAATACGAGCAGTACTTC. Translation: CASGRQYEQYF.